This TCR beta chain was sequenced for a study of cytomegalovirus exposure and HLA in healthy donors. Background on the study: As an earlier analysis found, roughly 180 million T cells yielded about 120 million unique TCR beta sequences.

Study-wide results and limits: An observed cluster of highly shared sequence variants was recorded as a likely sequencing artifact.

V trimming: 4 bases; J trimming: 1 base; junction bases outside the gene matches: 5. The CDR3 spans 16 residues. Germline V lookup: CDR1 SGDLS, CDR2 YYNGEE. About this clone: Its antigen remains unidentified.

The PCR employed 60 Vbeta primers together with 13 Jbeta primers. Generated by immunoSEQ multiplex PCR, the TCRdb table keeps only in-frame clones and is missing some. Here the sample spans roughly 93,000 clones, more than 75% being singletons. This clonotype originated in a human donor in good health. The chain joins TRBV9 to TRBJ2-1, with 10 bases fitting TRBD2. The sequencing sample was made of PBMCs. The CDR3 DNA follows: TGTGCCAGCAGCTTCGCTAGCGGGGGTTCCTACAATGAGCAGTTCTTC. Translation gives CASSFASGGSYNEQFF.